These 30 T cell receptor beta chains were sequenced from one sample in a study of OX40 agonist ivuxolimab in advanced cancers. Sequencing used immunoSEQ multiplex PCR; TCRdb keeps in-frame clones, though not all of them. The table shows more than 45,000 clones, with around 87% occurring only once. Sequencing was performed on CD4+ or CD8+ T cells sorted from blood, taken in a trial of the OX40 agonist ivuxolimab. The receptors come from an adult with an advanced solid tumor such as melanoma, head and neck, liver or kidney cancer.

The rearrangement links TRBV19 to TRBJ2-2, with no clear D. Germline values: CDR1 LNHDA, CDR2 SQIVND (reference sequence). V dropped 0 bases and J dropped 4 bases, with 3 bases sitting between them. This CDR3 has 13 amino acids. The CDR3 is CASSIEGTGELFF. In nucleotides, the CDR3 is TGTGCCAGTAGTATAGAGGGCACCGGGGAGCTGTTTTTT.

The V call is TRBV6-5, the J call TRBJ1-1, with D possibly being TRBD1 (6 bases). Trimming stripped 2 bases from V and 1 base from J, with 11 bases between. Germline CDR1 and CDR2: MNHEY and SVGAGI. This CDR3 has 15 residues. The CDR3 is CASSYRWGPNTEAFF. The CDR3 coding sequence is TGTGCCAGCAGTTACCGATGGGGGCCGAACACTGAAGCTTTCTTT.

This clone was seen only a few times. CDR3 residues: CASSQPGTGGGLAKNIQYF. CDR3 sequence (DNA): TGCGCCAGCAGCCAACCCGGGACAGGGGGTGGGCTAGCCAAAAACATTCAGTACTTC. This chain joins TRBV4-1 and TRBJ2-4; TRBD1 matches 11 bases. This CDR3 has 19 amino acids. V gave up 2 bases and J gave up 0 bases; unmatched junction bases: 9. CDR1 is MGHRA and CDR2 is YSYEKL in the germline V gene.

The J gene is TRBJ2-7, the V gene TRBV9, with D unresolved. CDR1 and CDR2 from the germline V gene are SGDLS and YYNGEE. Trimming shortened V by 0 bases and J by 0 bases, and 7 bases separated the two germline ends. The CDR3 extends over 14 amino acids. CDR3 DNA: TGTGCCAGCAGCGTAGATCCGAGCTCCTACGAGCAGTACTTC. Translated, it gives CASSVDPSSYEQYF.

This chain joins TRBV6-1 and TRBJ2-2; D not resolved. V gave up 6 bases and J gave up 8 bases, with 16 bases separating them. Per the germline V gene, CDR1 is MNHNS and CDR2 is SASEGT. This CDR3 region has 14 residues. The CDR3, as DNA: TGTGCCAGCAGACCTCCTCCGATTACGGGGGAGCTGTTTTTT. Translated: CASRPPPITGELFF.

The chain links TRBV11-1 to TRBJ2-3, with unresolved D. The germline V gene encodes CDR1 SGHAT and CDR2 FQDESV (reference sequence). CDR3 length equals 16 residues. Trimming took off 4 bases at V and 2 bases at J, with 16 bases between the two ends. The CDR3 bases are TGTGCCAGCAGCTCCGCCGGAGCGTCTTACACAGATACGCAGTATTTT. Its translation is CASSSAGASYTDTQYF.

This clone was seen only a few times. This rearrangement joins TRBV6-5 to TRBJ2-5; tentatively, D is TRBD1 or TRBD2 (5 bases each). CDR1 and CDR2 (germline): MNHEY, SVGAGI. V was pared by 2 bases and J by 0 bases, with 7 bases between. This CDR3 region has 14 residues. The CDR3 nucleotides are TGTGCCAGCAGTTACCGGGACCACCAAGAGACCCAGTACTTC. It is translated as CASSYRDHQETQYF.

The rearrangement uses TRBV2 and TRBJ2-3, with D hard to call. Germline loops: CDR1 SNHLY, CDR2 FYNNEI. Trimming left V 10 bases short and J 0 bases short, with 8 bases between. The CDR3 has 12 amino acids. CDR3 residues: CATQLSTDTQYF. CDR3 coding DNA: TGTGCCACACAACTCAGCACAGATACGCAGTATTTT.

CDR3 in DNA: TGTGCCAGCAGTCTTAGAGGGGGCTTAGCAAACACCATATATTTT. It specifies CASSLRGGLANTIYF. J is TRBJ1-3 and V is TRBV6-1, with 7 bases lining up with TRBD1. Germline CDR1 MNHNS, CDR2 SASEGT. The ends lost 5 bases at V and 6 bases at J; junction bases unmatched: 10. This CDR3 has 15 amino acids.

The rearrangement links TRBV19 to TRBJ2-1, with TRBD1 matching 8 bases. V shed 10 bases, J shed 6 bases, and the junction held 14 bases outside the gene matches. Per germline, CDR1 LNHDA and CDR2 SQIVND (reference sequence). This CDR3 comprises 15 residues. CDR3 coding DNA: TGTGCCACCCGAAAGGACAGGGTGCGAGCCAATGAGCAGTTCTTC. Translating it yields CATRKDRVRANEQFF.

This sequence joins TRBV5-6 and TRBJ2-5; 10 bases agree with TRBD2. This CDR3 has 16 residues. Germline CDR1 and CDR2: SGHDT and YYEEEE. The ends lost 3 bases at V and 0 bases at J; junction bases unmatched: 5. In DNA form, the CDR3 reads TGTGCCAGCAGCTCACTAGCGGGAAGGTACCAAGAGACCCAGTACTTC. Its translation is CASSSLAGRYQETQYF.

The chain has TRBV30 and TRBJ2-5; D gene ambiguous. Germline loops: CDR1 GTSNPN, CDR2 SVGIG (reference sequence). This CDR3 comprises 12 residues. V lost 0 bases and J lost 4, with 6 bases in between. The CDR3 protein is CAWSVQLETQYF. The CDR3 bases are TGTGCCTGGAGTGTACAGTTAGAGACCCAGTACTTC.

The CDR3 sequence is CASSNAGANEKLFF. DNA of the CDR3: TGTGCCAGCTCTAATGCAGGGGCGAATGAAAAACTGTTTTTT. The rearrangement links TRBV19 to TRBJ1-4, with a tentative D call TRBD1 (6 bases). Trimming removed 9 bases from V and 5 bases from J, with 16 bases in between. The CDR3 totals 14 residues. The V gene's germline CDR1 is LNHDA and CDR2 SQIVND (reference sequence).

The sample holds one count of this clone. The V gene is TRBV18, the J gene TRBJ1-3; TRBD1 is a possible D gene (6 bases). V was trimmed by 3 bases and J by 4 bases, leaving 19 bases between them. Germline CDR1 is KGHSH and CDR2 is LQKENI. CDR3 size: 17 residues. The DNA for the CDR3 is TGTGCCAGCTCACCGGAAAGAATCGACAGGTTAGGAAACACCATATATTTT. It translates to CASSPERIDRLGNTIYF. Variable domain in full (rest from reference TRBV18 and TRBJ1-3): NAGVMQNPRHLVRRRGQEARLRCSPMKGHSHVYWYRQLPEEGLKFMVYLQKENIIDESGMPKERFSAEFPKEGPSILRIQQVVRGDSAAYFCASSPERIDRLGNTIYFGEGSWLTVV.

V is TRBV19 and J is TRBJ2-3, with 8 bases that match TRBD2. Germline V gene lookup returns CDR1 LNHDA and CDR2 SQIVND (reference sequence). The CDR3 spans 16 residues. V was clipped by 7 bases and J by 4 bases; unmatched bases: 13. The CDR3 protein is CASTGGEWTVSDTQYF. The CDR3 nucleotides are TGTGCCAGTACGGGGGGGGAGTGGACCGTTTCAGATACGCAGTATTTT.

This chain joins TRBV2 and TRBJ1-3; the match to TRBD1 covers 8 bases. With V trimmed by 5 bases and J by 0 bases, 3 bases remained unmatched. Looked up from germline, CDR1 is SNHLY and CDR2 is FYNNEI. The CDR3 contains 15 residues. Written as DNA, the CDR3 is TGTGCCAGCAGTTATACAGGGGGCTCTGGAAACACCATATATTTT. Protein sequence: CASSYTGGSGNTIYF.

Comment on this clone: Relative to the germline gene, one junction end is altered; a read error may explain this. This chain joins TRBV4-1 and TRBJ2-5; D not certain. Germline V gene data show CDR1 as MGHRA and CDR2 as YSYEKL. This CDR3 comprises 15 residues. The CDR3 DNA follows: TGCGCCAGCAGCCAAGATCAAGTCTACCAAGCGACCCAGTACTTC. Its translation: CASSQDQVYQATQYF.

This clone has only a few counts. DNA of the CDR3: TGTGCCAGCAGTTCAGCTGCTGGACGGTCGCCGATGCAGTTCTTC. Translation: CASSSAAGRSPMQFF. The V call is TRBV6-5, the J call TRBJ2-1; D remains unclear. The ends were cut back, 4 bases at V and 12 bases at J, with 22 bases in the middle. From germline, CDR1 is MNHEY and CDR2 SVGAGI. This CDR3 is built from 15 residues.

The V gene is TRBV6-1, the J gene TRBJ2-1; 11 nucleotides match TRBD2. The length of the CDR3 is 14 residues. Germline CDR1 is MNHNS and CDR2 is SASEGT. Trimming removed 3 bases from V and 9 bases from J; junction bases left unmatched: 4. CDR3 sequence (DNA): TGTGCCAGCAGTGACTTAGCGGGGGGGTTTGAGCAGTTCTTC. This codes for CASSDLAGGFEQFF.

This chain links TRBV27 with TRBJ2-3; perhaps TRBD2 as D (5 bases). Germline V gene lookup returns CDR1 MNHEY and CDR2 SMNVEV (reference sequence). The V end lost 7 bases, the J end lost 0 bases, and 8 bases lay between the germline ends. The CDR3 is made up of 13 amino acids. The chain's CDR3 is CASMDFSTDTQYF. The CDR3 bases are TGTGCCAGCATGGACTTTAGCACAGATACGCAGTATTTT.

This clone showed up just a few times. The J gene is TRBJ2-1, the V gene TRBV30; 12 bases map to TRBD2. With V trimmed by 8 bases and J by 4 bases, 6 bases remained unmatched. Germline CDR1 reads GTSNPN; CDR2 reads SVGIG (reference sequence). This CDR3 spans 14 amino acids. The chain's CDR3 is CAGTGTSGYNEQFF. CDR3 DNA: TGTGCCGGGACCGGGACTAGCGGGTACAATGAGCAGTTCTTC.

The J gene is TRBJ1-2, the V gene TRBV2; no definite D call. CDR3 length: 11 amino acids. Germline values: CDR1 SNHLY, CDR2 FYNNEI. With 3 bases removed from V and 8 bases from J, the gap between germline ends came to 7 bases. In DNA, the CDR3 is TGTGCCAGCAGTGACATCGGGGGCTACACCTTC. Translated: CASSDIGGYTF.

The chain recombines TRBV11-2 with TRBJ2-1; D ambiguous. CDR1 SGHAT and CDR2 FQNNGV come from the germline V gene. Trimming removed 2 bases at V and 9 bases at J, with 8 bases between. The CDR3 is made up of 12 amino acids. The CDR3: CASSLLNGEQFF. The CDR3, as DNA: TGTGCCAGCAGCTTATTGAACGGTGAGCAGTTCTTC.

The J gene is TRBJ2-5, the V gene TRBV10-3, with 8 bases fitting TRBD1. Germline values: CDR1 ENHRY, CDR2 SYGVKD. This CDR3 has 15 amino acids. V shed 0 bases and J 1 base; nucleotides not matched to a gene: 1. The CDR3 protein is CAISESGQGQETQYF. The CDR3 DNA follows: TGTGCCATCAGTGAGTCTGGACAGGGCCAAGAGACCCAGTACTTC.

V usage is TRBV27 and J usage is TRBJ2-6, with no clear D. Trimming shortened V by 5 bases and J by 1 base, and 6 bases separated the two germline ends. Germline CDR1 reads MNHEY; CDR2 reads SMNVEV (reference sequence). The CDR3 length is 14 residues. DNA for the CDR3: TGTGCCAGCAGTGGTGGATCTGGGGCCAACGTCCTGACTTTC. Amino acid sequence: CASSGGSGANVLTF.

The chain joins TRBV7-9 to TRBJ1-1, with TRBD1 identical over 7 bases. The CDR3 totals 16 residues. CDR1 and CDR2 from the germline V gene are SEHNR and FQNEAQ (reference sequence). V lost 6 bases, J lost 2 bases, and 12 bases stayed unmatched. CDR3: CASRGGGGAFNTEAFF. The CDR3 DNA reads as TGTGCCAGCAGAGGGGGAGGGGGCGCATTCAACACTGAAGCTTTCTTT.

The chain is built from TRBV2 and TRBJ1-1; possibly TRBD1 for D (5 bases). Trimming left V 1 base short and J 1 base short, with 13 bases between. The CDR3 spans 16 residues. The germline V gene encodes CDR1 SNHLY and CDR2 FYNNEI. CDR3 sequence reads: CASSEGSGAKNTEAFF. CDR3 coding DNA: TGTGCCAGCAGTGAAGGGTCCGGGGCTAAGAACACTGAAGCTTTCTTT.

The chain links TRBV7-6 to TRBJ1-1; no definite D call. Germline loops: CDR1 SGHVS, CDR2 FNYEAQ. Trimming removed 3 bases from V and 2 bases from J, with 7 bases in between. The CDR3 extends over 13 amino acids. The CDR3: CASSLTTNTEAFF. CDR3 bases: TGTGCCAGCAGCTTGACCACCAACACTGAAGCTTTCTTT.

The chain couples TRBV18 to TRBJ2-5, with TRBD1 identical over 9 bases. V shed 3 bases, J shed 4 bases, and the junction held 6 bases outside the gene matches. The CDR3 is 15 residues long. CDR1 is KGHSH, CDR2 LQKENI, per germline. CDR3 coding DNA: TGTGCCAGCTCACCCCCGACAGGGGGAGGAGAGACCCAGTACTTC. Protein: CASSPPTGGGETQYF.

This rearrangement joins TRBV19 to TRBJ1-1, with TRBD1 matching over 9 bases. The CDR3 has 15 residues. Losses at the gene ends were 5 bases for V and 3 bases for J; bases not matched to a gene: 7. Germline-derived CDR1 and CDR2 are LNHDA and SQIVND (reference sequence). For the CDR3, the DNA is TGTGCCAGTAGTGTAACAGGGGGCAGTTACACTGAAGCTTTCTTT. Amino acids: CASSVTGGSYTEAFF. The complete variable domain, with remaining parts taken from reference TRBV19 and TRBJ1-1, reads DGGITQSPKYLFRKEGQNVTLSCEQNLNHDAMYWYRQDPGQGLRLIYYSQIVNDFQKGDIAEGYSVSREKKESFPLTVTSAQKNPTAFYLCASSVTGGSYTEAFFGQGTRLTVV.